This T cell receptor beta chain was sequenced in a study of stem cell transplantation in POMP-related autoinflammatory disease. Regarding the study as a whole: Patients with PRAID showed a restricted number of unique TRB V-J gene pairings. A trend toward lower repertoire diversity and greater clonality appeared in every analyzed T-cell subset of PRAID patients.

PRAID featured immunodeficiency plus autoinflammation. The table lists this clone with a count of one. Its cognate antigen is unknown. V lost 5 bases and J 2 bases, leaving 23 bases between the germline ends. The CDR3 is made up of 17 amino acids. Germline CDR1 is SGHRS and CDR2 is YFSETQ. Profiled with immunoSEQ multiplex PCR; TCRdb holds only in-frame clones, not every one. The sample records roughly 68,000 clones, approximately 91% being singletons. Sequencing used CD4+ T cells from PBMCs, obtained after stem cell transplantation. This sequence was found in a human patient with POMP-related autoinflammation and immune dysregulation (PRAID). These T cells may partly come from the graft donor. This chain links TRBV5-1 with TRBJ2-7, with D possibly called TRBD1 or TRBD2 (5 bases each). The CDR3 loop reads CASSSRSPGPTAYEQYF. The DNA of the CDR3 is TGCGCCAGCAGTTCCCGGTCCCCGGGACCAACCGCCTACGAGCAGTACTTC.